This T cell receptor beta chain was obtained from a study of blood T cell repertoires in COVID-19. At the level of the study: The United States, Italy and Spain were the sources of the acute and convalescent COVID-19 samples.

Per the original methods: Reference gene primer amplification gave nucleated cell count estimates. Assay: immunoSEQ multiplex PCR; the TCRdb copy retains only in-frame clones and omits some. V, J and clone size were drawn from that table, and D and trimming were deduced from the DNA. The top ten hold about a fifth of the sample, which has roughly 350,000 clones, under 95% seen once. The CDR3 has 14 amino acids. Looked up from germline, CDR1 is SGHRS and CDR2 is YFSETQ. V gave up 4 bases and J gave up 1 base; unmatched junction bases: 2. This clone was observed once. This sequence joins TRBV5-1 and TRBJ2-5; 9 bases fit TRBD1. The sequence was obtained from a woman aged 25 to 39 who had recovered from COVID-19. Material for sequencing was PBMCs or T cells enriched from blood (not recorded which). As DNA, the CDR3 is TGCGCCAGCAGCCGGGGACAGGGCCAAGAGACCCAGTACTTC. Amino acids: CASSRGQGQETQYF. The variable domain in full, with the rest retrieved from reference TRBV5-1 and TRBJ2-5, is KAGVTQTPRYLIKTRGQQVTLSCSPISGHRSVSWYQQTPGQGLQFLFEYFSETQRNKGNFPGRFSGRQFSNSRSEMNVSTLELGDSALYLCASSRGQGQETQYFGPGTRLLVL.